This TCR beta chain was profiled in a study of control samples from healthy donors and cancer patients. Germline V gene lookup returns CDR1 MRHNA and CDR2 SNTAGT. Between the trimmed V and J ends, which lost 4 bases and 7 bases, there was a span of 19 bases. This CDR3 is 15 amino acids long. The protocol was immunoSEQ multiplex PCR, while the TCRdb copy is restricted to in-frame clones and leaves out a portion. The sample includes some 150,000 clones, about 90% seen only once; the top ten take roughly 3.2%. The TCR sequence derives from a man aged 30-40 years in good health. V gene TRBV6-4 combines with J gene TRBJ1-2, with unresolved D. Source material: blood. The DNA of the CDR3 is TGTGCCAGCAGTGCGAGTATCCAGGCCTTGAGTGGCTACACCTTC. Amino acid sequence: CASSASIQALSGYTF.